The clone carrying this T cell receptor (beta chain) was counted a single time. The source of the sample is a study of shared clonotypes between healthy human individuals. CDR3 length: 15 residues. Germline loops: CDR1 SGHAT, CDR2 FQNNGV. V lost 5 bases and J lost 5, with 17 bases in between. Profiled with immunoSEQ multiplex PCR; TCRdb holds only in-frame clones, not every one. This table has about 1.5 million clones, around 98% appearing once. The clonotype comes from a man aged 30-40 years in good health. Sequencing was done on a sample of naive CD4+ T cells sorted from blood. Sample subset: CD45RA+ positively selected. The rearrangement uses TRBV11-2 and TRBJ2-3; possibly TRBD2 for D (6 bases). The CDR3 coding sequence is TGTGCCAGCAGCCGTAGCGGCCATGGTATAGATACGCAGTATTTT. Translating gives CASSRSGHGIDTQYF.